The 26 T cell receptor beta chains presented below share a single source sample, sequenced in a study of healthy donors' naive CD4 and CD8 T cells. A linear amplification protocol produced the TCR libraries from 500 ng of total RNA. TCRdb reprocessed the reads with MiXCR, giving one entry per CDR3 protein. The data hold approximately 180,000 distinct CDR3 sequences, with around 74% observed a single time. The material sequenced was naive CD4+ and CD8+ T cells sorted from blood, pooled from several donors. Receptor source: a pool of human donors in good health; the sample pools cells from several healthy donors.

The rearrangement uses TRBV5-6 and TRBJ2-7; weak D call: TRBD2 (6 bases). CDR1 is SGHDT and CDR2 is YYEEEE in the germline V gene. Trimming removed 4 bases from V and 6 bases from J, with 8 bases in between. This CDR3 spans 11 amino acids. The CDR3 DNA follows: TGTGCCAGCAGCGGAGGGCTCGAGCAGTACTTC. Encoded protein: CASSGGLEQYF.

The rearrangement uses TRBV18 and TRBJ1-5; no clear D. Deletions cut 0 bases from V and 3 bases from J, with 18 bases between. CDR1 and CDR2 (germline): KGHSH, LQKENI. The CDR3 consists of 18 residues. The CDR3 sequence is CASSPPGKGPHNNQPQHF. The CDR3 bases are TGTGCCAGCTCACCACCGGGCAAAGGTCCCCACAACAATCAGCCCCAGCATTTT.

The V gene is TRBV4-1, the J gene TRBJ2-2, with D perhaps TRBD1 (5 bases). The CDR3 loop spans 16 amino acids. The germline V gene encodes CDR1 MGHRA and CDR2 YSYEKL. Trimming pared 2 bases from V and 0 bases from J, leaving 10 bases between. The CDR3 region is CASSQWGGPNTGELFF. DNA for the CDR3: TGCGCCAGCAGCCAATGGGGCGGACCGAACACCGGGGAGCTGTTTTTT.

A note on this clonotype: The junction and the germline gene differ at one end; a read error may be behind it. For the CDR3, the DNA is TGTGTCAGCAAGCATCTAGCGACATACGAGCAGTACTTC. This gives the protein CVSKHLATYEQYF. The chain recombines TRBV27 with TRBJ2-7; D is possibly TRBD2 (6 bases). This CDR3 region has 13 residues. Germline CDR1 reads MNHEY; CDR2 reads SMNVEV (reference sequence).

This sequence joins TRBV13 and TRBJ2-3, with 12 nucleotides matching TRBD2. The germline V gene has CDR1 PRHDT and CDR2 FYEKMQ (reference sequence). V lost 5 bases and J lost 3; bases outside the gene matches: 6. The CDR3 is 16 residues long. In DNA form, the CDR3 reads TGTGCCAGCAGCACCCGACTAGCGGGAGCGACAGATACGCAGTATTTT. Its translation: CASSTRLAGATDTQYF.

The V gene is TRBV28, the J gene TRBJ2-5, with 12 bases that match TRBD2. V was pared by 4 bases and J by 1 base, with 10 bases of the junction left unmatched. This CDR3 contains 18 residues. Germline CDR1 is MDHEN and CDR2 is SYDVKM. The CDR3: CASSSQRLAGATQETQYF. The CDR3 DNA reads as TGTGCCAGCAGTTCCCAAAGACTAGCGGGGGCCACCCAAGAGACCCAGTACTTC.

The V call is TRBV6-5, the J call TRBJ1-2; D is uncertain. V dropped 7 bases and J dropped 4 bases, with 19 bases sitting between them. Germline lookup yields CDR1 MNHEY and CDR2 SVGAGI. The CDR3 is 15 amino acids. CDR3 protein: CASTFGKGLSYGYTF. CDR3 coding DNA: TGTGCCAGCACCTTCGGAAAAGGGTTAAGCTATGGCTACACCTTC.

The V and J genes are TRBV29-1 and TRBJ2-3; D is perhaps TRBD2 (6 bases). The length of the CDR3 is 13 residues. From germline, CDR1 is SQVTM and CDR2 ANQGSEA. Trimming removed 3 bases from V and 2 bases from J, with 9 bases in between. CDR3 region: CSVDGTVTDTQYF. For the CDR3, the DNA is TGCAGCGTTGATGGGACTGTCACAGATACGCAGTATTTT.

J is TRBJ2-7 and V is TRBV10-3, with a tentative D call TRBD1 (6 bases). V was shortened by 3 bases and J by 2 bases, with 17 bases between the two germline ends. This CDR3 spans 16 amino acids. Germline V CDR1 and CDR2: ENHRY, SYGVKD. In nucleotides, the CDR3 is TGTGCCATCAGTGAAGGCCCCAGGGGATCCCCCTACGAGCAGTACTTC. Protein product: CAISEGPRGSPYEQYF.

The V call is TRBV27, the J call TRBJ2-1; D is possibly TRBD2 (7 bases). V gave up 2 bases and J gave up 6 bases, with 11 bases separating them. Germline loops: CDR1 MNHEY, CDR2 SMNVEV (reference sequence). The CDR3 length is 14 residues. The CDR3 nucleotides read TGTGCCAGCAGTTTAAGGGGGGGGGCCAATGAGCAGTTCTTC. Its protein product is CASSLRGGANEQFF.

The chain joins TRBV6-5 to TRBJ2-1, with a weak D call TRBD1 (6 bases). The germline CDR1 and CDR2 sequences are MNHEY and SVGAGI. The V and J ends lost 2 bases and 8 bases respectively, with 19 bases between them. CDR3 length: 16 amino acids. The CDR3 here is CASSYIQFGGLDEQFF. CDR3 sequence (DNA): TGTGCCAGCAGTTACATACAGTTTGGGGGCTTGGATGAGCAGTTCTTC.

This chain connects TRBV20-1 to TRBJ2-7, with 7 bases matching TRBD2. This CDR3 spans 14 amino acids. The ends lost 1 base at V and 5 bases at J; junction bases unmatched: 8. Germline-derived CDR1 and CDR2 are DFQATT and SNEGSKA (reference sequence). The CDR3 spells CSARVLGEGHEQYF. The DNA for the CDR3 is TGCAGTGCTAGAGTGTTGGGGGAGGGCCACGAGCAGTACTTC.

This chain links TRBV6-5 with TRBJ1-6, with 8 bases identical to TRBD1. This CDR3 has 18 amino acids. Germline V CDR1 and CDR2: MNHEY, SVGAGI. The J segment lost 5 bases and the V segment lost 2 bases, leaving 11 bases of the junction unmatched. In nucleotides, the CDR3 is TGTGCCAGCAGTTACGAAGCAGGGGGCGCAGGAAATAATTCACCCCTCCACTTT. This gives the protein CASSYEAGGAGNNSPLHF.

The chain recombines TRBV15 with TRBJ2-5; D may be TRBD2 (6 bases). The ends were cut back, 1 base at V and 5 bases at J, with 11 bases in the middle. Germline V CDR1 and CDR2: LNHNV, YYDKDF (reference sequence). CDR3 size: 14 residues. The CDR3 region has the DNA TGTGCCACCAGCAGAGTCGGCGGGGCGGAGACCCAGTACTTC. Encoded protein: CATSRVGGAETQYF.

The J gene is TRBJ1-1, the V gene TRBV29-1; 8 positions agree with TRBD1. V was pared by 7 bases and J by 0 bases, with 4 bases of the junction left unmatched. The CDR3 has 13 amino acids. Germline CDR1 is SQVTM and CDR2 is ANQGSEA. CDR3 coding DNA: TGCAGCGGGGGGACAGGCATGAACACTGAAGCTTTCTTT. Its protein is CSGGTGMNTEAFF.

The rearrangement uses TRBV6-6 and TRBJ1-1, with TRBD1 as a possible D gene (6 bases). The V end lost 8 bases, the J end lost 6 bases, and 10 bases lay between the germline ends. The CDR3 length is 11 residues. CDR1 MNHNY and CDR2 SVGAGI come from the germline V gene (reference sequence). The CDR3 here is CASGGWPEAFF. The CDR3 DNA reads as TGTGCCAGCGGGGGCTGGCCTGAAGCTTTCTTT.

J is TRBJ1-2 and V is TRBV29-1; D unclear. CDR1 is SQVTM and CDR2 is ANQGSEA in the germline V gene. The CDR3 runs to 13 residues. V was trimmed by 6 bases and J by 4 bases, leaving 15 bases between them. The CDR3 nucleotides read TGCAGCGTGGGGAACAGTCCCAGCTATGGCTACACCTTC. Protein: CSVGNSPSYGYTF.

This chain's CDR3 is CASSLMGYGYTF. The CDR3 DNA reads TGTGCCAGCAGTTTAATGGGCTATGGCTACACCTTC. This chain uses TRBV12-3 or TRBV12-4 with TRBJ1-2; D is ambiguous. The CDR3 runs to 12 residues. Trimming removed 2 bases at V and 4 bases at J, with 5 bases between.

The chain recombines TRBV5-5 with TRBJ2-7, with 15 bases lining up with TRBD2. This CDR3 region has 17 residues. Losses at the gene ends were 4 bases for V and 0 bases for J; bases not matched to a gene: 5. The germline V gene encodes CDR1 SGHKS and CDR2 YYEKEE (reference sequence). The CDR3 here is CASSLGLAGGFSYEQYF. The DNA for the CDR3 is TGTGCCAGCAGCCTGGGACTAGCGGGAGGTTTCTCCTACGAGCAGTACTTC.

This clonotype showed up just once. The rearrangement uses TRBV5-1 and TRBJ2-7; tentatively, D is TRBD1 (6 bases). The CDR3 is 14 amino acids. Germline V lookup: CDR1 SGHRS, CDR2 YFSETQ. Trimming stripped 4 bases from V and 3 bases from J, with 14 bases between. This CDR3 reads CASSLDSPYYEQYF. DNA of the CDR3: TGCGCCAGCAGCCTGGACAGTCCTTACTACGAGCAGTACTTC.

This chain joins TRBV12-3 or TRBV12-4 and TRBJ2-7, with 12 bases matching TRBD2. J gave up 5 bases and V 2 bases, and 10 bases lay outside the gene matches. The CDR3 consists of 17 residues. DNA of the CDR3: TGTGCCAGCAGTTTATTTAGCCGACTAGCGGGAGTTAACGAGCAGTACTTC. Translation: CASSLFSRLAGVNEQYF.

This chain uses TRBV29-1 with TRBJ2-7; D is unclear. CDR1 is SQVTM and CDR2 is ANQGSEA in the germline V gene. The CDR3 runs to 12 residues. Trimming pared 4 bases from V and 4 bases from J, leaving 11 bases between. Here the CDR3 reads CSVVLTGYEQYF. The CDR3 nucleotides read TGCAGCGTTGTCTTAACCGGGTACGAGCAGTACTTC.

The chain uses TRBV5-4 and TRBJ1-1, with D maybe TRBD1 (6 bases). The germline V and J ends were trimmed by 2 bases and 3 bases, with 8 bases remaining between them. The CDR3 consists of 13 residues. The V gene's germline CDR1 is SGHNT and CDR2 YYREEE (reference sequence). In DNA form, the CDR3 reads TGTGCCAGCAGCTTTAACAGGGACACTGAAGCTTTCTTT. Protein sequence: CASSFNRDTEAFF.

The chain is built from TRBV5-6 and TRBJ1-5, with a possible D match to TRBD1 (5 bases). The V end was cut by 0 bases, the J end by 6 bases, with 10 bases between. This CDR3 has 14 residues. Looked up from germline, CDR1 is SGHDT and CDR2 is YYEEEE. The CDR3 reads CASSLGQRPQPQHF. In DNA form, the CDR3 reads TGTGCCAGCAGCTTGGGACAGAGGCCTCAGCCCCAGCATTTT.

V gene TRBV19 combines with J gene TRBJ1-1; 8 positions match TRBD1. After removal of 5 bases from V and 2 bases from J, the junction contained 7 bases not matched to a gene. Germline V lookup: CDR1 LNHDA, CDR2 SQIVND (reference sequence). This CDR3 spans 15 amino acids. CDR3 loop: CASSPRTGRNTEAFF. The CDR3, as DNA: TGTGCCAGTAGTCCTCGGACAGGGCGAAACACTGAAGCTTTCTTT. The variable domain in full, completed from reference TRBV19 and TRBJ1-1, reads DGGITQSPKYLFRKEGQNVTLSCEQNLNHDAMYWYRQDPGQGLRLIYYSQIVNDFQKGDIAEGYSVSREKKESFPLTVTSAQKNPTAFYLCASSPRTGRNTEAFFGQGTRLTVV.

J is TRBJ2-1 and V is TRBV24-1, with a possible D match to TRBD2 (5 bases). V dropped 9 bases and J dropped 9 bases, with 17 bases sitting between them. The CDR3 extends over 13 amino acids. Germline V gives CDR1 KGHDR, CDR2 SFDVKD. CDR3 protein: CATSDLADTEQFF. CDR3 DNA sequence: TGTGCCACCTCCGATCTAGCAGATACTGAGCAGTTCTTC.